Below, 26 T cell receptor beta chains from the same sample are listed, as sequenced in a study of CD8+ T cells in alopecia areata. The treatment here: oral pan-JAK inhibitor, 5-10 mg twice daily. Sequencing relied on a cDNA template that was reverse transcribed from extracted RNA. The protocol was immunoSEQ multiplex PCR, while the TCRdb copy is restricted to in-frame clones and leaves out a portion. The table lists 110,000 to 150,000 clones, roughly 52% of them singletons, with less than 20% in the top ten. Sequencing used CD8+ T cells sorted from blood, obtained at week 4, from a patient treated with tofacitinib. These TCRs come from a human donor with alopecia areata.

This chain uses TRBV29-1 with TRBJ2-1; 13 bases match TRBD2. CDR1 SQVTM and CDR2 ANQGSEA come from the germline V gene. The V and J ends lost 7 bases and 2 bases, in that order; junction bases with no gene match: 5. The CDR3 covers 15 residues. CDR3 DNA sequence: TGCAGCGCCGGACTAGCGGGGGCCACCTACAATGAGCAGTTCTTC. As protein: CSAGLAGATYNEQFF.

This clone has more than one count but fewer than ten. DNA of the CDR3: TGTGCCAGCAGCTGGGGCGGCAATCAGCCCCAGCATTTT. Translating it yields CASSWGGNQPQHF. V is TRBV27 and J is TRBJ1-5, with D perhaps matching TRBD1 (5 bases). This CDR3 region has 13 residues. CDR1 is MNHEY, CDR2 SMNVEV, per germline (reference sequence). V was cut by 6 bases and J by 2 bases, with 8 bases left in between.

The chain uses TRBV7-9 and TRBJ2-2; D unresolved. Germline V gene lookup returns CDR1 SEHNR and CDR2 FQNEAQ (reference sequence). The CDR3 has 12 amino acids. Trimming removed 7 bases from V and 8 bases from J, with 11 bases in between. CDR3 sequence (DNA): TGTGCCAGCAAGTCGTTGGAGGGGGAGCTGTTTTTT. This encodes CASKSLEGELFF.

The CDR3 DNA follows: TGTGCCAGCAGCGTAGCCGACCGCGGCACTGAAGCTTTCTTT. Translated: CASSVADRGTEAFF. This rearrangement joins TRBV9 to TRBJ1-1, with D hard to call. This CDR3 spans 14 amino acids. Germline CDR1 reads SGDLS; CDR2 reads YYNGEE. V was cut by 0 bases and J by 4 bases, with 10 bases left in between.

This clone was found a few times. V usage is TRBV11-2 and J usage is TRBJ1-2, with D perhaps matching TRBD1 (6 bases). The V end lost 6 bases, the J end lost 2 bases, and 16 bases lay between the germline ends. Germline-derived CDR1 and CDR2 are SGHAT and FQNNGV. The CDR3 is 15 residues long. CDR3 coding DNA: TGTGCCAGCAGTGCTACAGGGTCGGTAAACTATGGCTACACCTTC. Translating it yields CASSATGSVNYGYTF.

The chain uses TRBV4-3 and TRBJ2-2; 7 bases map to TRBD1. The J segment lost 5 bases and the V segment lost 1 base, leaving 22 bases of the junction unmatched. This CDR3 spans 21 amino acids. Germline V gene data show CDR1 as LGHNA and CDR2 as YSLEER. The CDR3 is CASSQVGYWDSPPLGTGELFF. The CDR3, as DNA: TGCGCCAGCAGCCAAGTCGGGTATTGGGACAGCCCCCCTTTGGGGACCGGGGAGCTGTTTTTT.

The J gene is TRBJ2-5, the V gene TRBV2, with D unresolved. The germline CDR1 and CDR2 sequences are SNHLY and FYNNEI. V was trimmed by 8 bases and J by 4 bases, leaving 8 bases between them. This CDR3 region has 11 residues. CDR3 in DNA: TGTGCCAGCTATGGACCAGAGACCCAGTACTTC. It is translated as CASYGPETQYF.

The chain carries TRBV7-8 and TRBJ2-2; weak D call: TRBD1 (5 bases). Germline V gene sequence: CDR1 SGHVS, CDR2 FQNEAQ. CDR3 length: 14 amino acids. V was shortened by 3 bases and J by 4 bases, with 9 bases between the two germline ends. CDR3 residues: CASSLRQLTGELFF. The CDR3 DNA is TGTGCCAGCAGCTTGCGACAGCTCACCGGGGAGCTGTTTTTT.

This clone showed up just a few times. This chain joins TRBV5-1 and TRBJ2-1, with 10 bases identical to TRBD1. This CDR3 contains 15 residues. The J segment lost 6 bases and the V segment lost 2 bases, leaving 5 bases of the junction unmatched. Germline V CDR1 and CDR2: SGHRS, YFSETQ. The CDR3 DNA follows: TGCGCCAGCAGCTTTACCGGGACAGGGGCCAATGAGCAGTTCTTC. Translated, it gives CASSFTGTGANEQFF. Full variable domain (outside the CDR3, taken from reference TRBV5-1 and TRBJ2-1): KAGVTQTPRYLIKTRGQQVTLSCSPISGHRSVSWYQQTPGQGLQFLFEYFSETQRNKGNFPGRFSGRQFSNSRSEMNVSTLELGDSALYLCASSFTGTGANEQFFGPGTRLTVL.

V usage is TRBV29-1 and J usage is TRBJ1-1; tentative D call: TRBD1 (6 bases). V was pared by 4 bases and J by 7 bases, with 19 bases between. Germline values: CDR1 SQVTM, CDR2 ANQGSEA. The CDR3 has 14 amino acids. The CDR3 sequence is CSVGPDWDTGEAFF. The DNA for the CDR3 is TGCAGCGTTGGCCCGGACTGGGACACGGGTGAAGCTTTCTTT.

This clone occurred a few times. CDR3 nucleotides: TGTGCCAGCAGCCTCGGGCCCCGGGACGAGCAGTACTTC. This translates into CASSLGPRDEQYF. The chain is built from TRBV2 and TRBJ2-7; D is unresolved. The CDR3 totals 13 residues. The V and J ends lost 6 bases and 5 bases respectively, with 14 bases between them. The V gene's germline CDR1 is SNHLY and CDR2 FYNNEI.

The V and J genes are TRBV2 and TRBJ1-6; D gene ambiguous. Germline CDR1 SNHLY, CDR2 FYNNEI. Trimming took off 6 bases at V and 5 bases at J, with 17 bases between the two ends. The CDR3 contains 16 residues. CDR3 residues: CASSPLIWGNNSPLHF. The CDR3 DNA sequence: TGTGCCAGCAGCCCACTCATCTGGGGTAATAATTCACCCCTCCACTTT. Using reference TRBV2 and TRBJ1-6 for the parts outside the CDR3, the full variable domain is EPEVTQTPSHQVTQMGQEVILRCVPISNHLYFYWYRQILGQKVEFLVSFYNNEISEKSEIFDDQFSVERPDGSNFTLKIRSTKLEDSAMYFCASSPLIWGNNSPLHFGNGTRLTVT.

This clone was seen only a few times. CDR3 nucleotides: TGCAGCGGGGAGGGGACTAGCGGGCCCTCTGTCGCCGGGGAGCTGTTTTTT. Its translation is CSGEGTSGPSVAGELFF. The chain recombines TRBV29-1 with TRBJ2-2; 12 bases fit TRBD2. Per germline, CDR1 SQVTM and CDR2 ANQGSEA. V lost 7 bases, J lost 6 bases, and 15 bases stayed unmatched. The CDR3 runs to 17 residues.

This clone came up once. The chain carries TRBV10-3 and TRBJ2-2, with D possibly being TRBD1 (6 bases). V gave up 3 bases and J gave up 7 bases, with 12 bases separating them. This CDR3 has 14 residues. Germline V CDR1 and CDR2: ENHRY, SYGVKD. The CDR3 DNA reads TGTGCCATCAGTGAAGGGGCAGGGGACGGGGAGCTGTTTTTT. The encoded protein is CAISEGAGDGELFF.

This chain connects TRBV2 to TRBJ2-5, with no clear D. Germline V lookup: CDR1 SNHLY, CDR2 FYNNEI. V was clipped by 8 bases and J by 5 bases, with 15 bases between them. This CDR3 is 13 amino acids long. This CDR3 reads CASLRSTGETQYF. The DNA of the CDR3 is TGTGCCAGCTTAAGGTCTACTGGGGAGACCCAGTACTTC. Together with reference TRBV2 and TRBJ2-5, the CDR3 gives the full variable domain: EPEVTQTPSHQVTQMGQEVILRCVPISNHLYFYWYRQILGQKVEFLVSFYNNEISEKSEIFDDQFSVERPDGSNFTLKIRSTKLEDSAMYFCASLRSTGETQYFGPGTRLLVL.

The chain is built from TRBV2 and TRBJ2-3; D is possibly TRBD2 (5 bases). The germline CDR1 and CDR2 sequences are SNHLY and FYNNEI. The germline V and J ends were trimmed by 9 bases and 2 bases, with 18 bases remaining between them. CDR3 length: 15 residues. The DNA for the CDR3 is TGTGCCAGGGGGAGCCGCGCCTCCATCACAGATACGCAGTATTTT. This sequence encodes CARGSRASITDTQYF.

CDR3 region: CAFDSLGSHETQYF. The CDR3 DNA sequence: TGTGCCTTTGACTCCCTTGGGTCACACGAGACCCAGTACTTC. The chain joins TRBV30 to TRBJ2-5, with D uncertain. The V end lost 7 bases, the J end lost 5 bases, and 20 bases lay between the germline ends. Germline V lookup: CDR1 GTSNPN, CDR2 SVGIG (reference sequence). The CDR3 runs 14 residues.

This chain connects TRBV27 to TRBJ1-1, with 10 bases aligning to TRBD1. The V segment lost 5 bases and the J segment 3 bases; nucleotides outside the gene matches: 12. CDR1 and CDR2 (germline): MNHEY, SMNVEV (reference sequence). The CDR3 extends over 17 amino acids. The CDR3 coding sequence is TGTGCCAGCAGTCGTACGCGGACAGGGGGTTCGTACACTGAAGCTTTCTTT. Residues: CASSRTRTGGSYTEAFF.

This clone is a singleton in its sample. The rearrangement links TRBV4-2 to TRBJ2-1; D gene uncertain. Trimming cost V 0 bases and J 9 bases, with 6 bases left between them. The CDR3 is 12 residues long. CDR1 is LGHNA, CDR2 YNFKEQ, per germline. The CDR3 loop is CASSQESGEQFF. Here the CDR3 DNA reads TGTGCCAGCAGCCAAGAGTCGGGTGAGCAGTTCTTC.

This clone appeared a few times. The V call is TRBV18, the J call TRBJ2-7, with 7 bases aligning to TRBD1. Trimming cost V 3 bases and J 2 bases; bases outside gene matches: 19. Germline lookup yields CDR1 KGHSH and CDR2 LQKENI. This CDR3 has 19 amino acids. CDR3 in amino acids: CASSPKIPGVRQGTYEQYF. The CDR3 DNA follows: TGTGCCAGCTCACCGAAGATCCCTGGGGTCCGACAGGGCACCTACGAGCAGTACTTC.

This clone was found a few times. This chain connects TRBV7-8 to TRBJ2-4; 8 positions agree with TRBD1. The CDR3 is 17 residues long. V gave up 4 bases and J gave up 0 bases; unmatched junction bases: 8. Germline values: CDR1 SGHVS, CDR2 FQNEAQ. The DNA for the CDR3 is TGTGCCAGCAGCTCCCGGACAGGGATCAAAGCCAAAAACATTCAGTACTTC. Amino acids: CASSSRTGIKAKNIQYF.

This clone was observed once. In the same sample, other DNA sequences code for this CDR3. The CDR3 spells CASSVGDYTDTQYF. The CDR3 DNA reads TGTGCCAGCAGCGTAGGGGATTACACAGATACGCAGTATTTT. The V and J genes are TRBV9 and TRBJ2-3; no clear D. This CDR3 spans 14 amino acids. The germline V and J ends were trimmed by 0 bases and 2 bases, with 7 bases remaining between them. Germline lookup yields CDR1 SGDLS and CDR2 YYNGEE. The whole variable domain, remainder taken from reference TRBV9 and TRBJ2-3, is DSGVTQTPKHLITATGQRVTLRCSPRSGDLSVYWYQQSLDQGLQFLIQYYNGEERAKGNILERFSAQQFPDLHSELNLSSLELGDSALYFCASSVGDYTDTQYFGPGTRLTVL.

The chain carries TRBV4-2 and TRBJ1-6; maybe TRBD1 (6 bases). V dropped 1 base and J dropped 15 bases, with 16 bases sitting between them. The CDR3 runs to 14 residues. Germline CDR1 LGHNA, CDR2 YNFKEQ. Written as DNA, the CDR3 is TGTGCCAGCAGCCAAGTCAGGACAGAGCTCGACCTCCACTTT. Protein product: CASSQVRTELDLHF.

Comments on this clone: Given a much more abundant clone one base away, this may be a read error. The V and J genes are TRBV1 and TRBJ1-2. TRBV1 represents a pseudogene. The CDR3 runs 15 residues. The CDR3 reads CASSQDRASGYGYTF. The DNA for the CDR3 is TGCGCCAGCAGCCAAGATAGGGCCAGCGGCTATGGCTACACCTTC.

The gene calls are TRBV6-1 and TRBJ2-3; 8 bases line up with TRBD1. The CDR3 consists of 13 residues. In germline, CDR1 is MNHNS, CDR2 SASEGT. The V and J ends lost 6 bases and 4 bases, in that order; junction bases with no gene match: 3. The CDR3 DNA sequence: TGTGCCAGCAGGGGGACAGGCCCAGATACGCAGTATTTT. Amino acids: CASRGTGPDTQYF.

This clone appeared a few times. The rearrangement joins TRBV13 to TRBJ2-7, with D perhaps matching TRBD1 (6 bases). Trimming stripped 5 bases from V and 4 bases from J, with 15 bases between. Germline CDR1 is PRHDT and CDR2 is FYEKMQ (reference sequence). The CDR3 runs 14 residues. For the CDR3, the DNA is TGTGCCAGCAGCCCCAACGGACAGTCATACGAGCAGTACTTC. It specifies CASSPNGQSYEQYF.